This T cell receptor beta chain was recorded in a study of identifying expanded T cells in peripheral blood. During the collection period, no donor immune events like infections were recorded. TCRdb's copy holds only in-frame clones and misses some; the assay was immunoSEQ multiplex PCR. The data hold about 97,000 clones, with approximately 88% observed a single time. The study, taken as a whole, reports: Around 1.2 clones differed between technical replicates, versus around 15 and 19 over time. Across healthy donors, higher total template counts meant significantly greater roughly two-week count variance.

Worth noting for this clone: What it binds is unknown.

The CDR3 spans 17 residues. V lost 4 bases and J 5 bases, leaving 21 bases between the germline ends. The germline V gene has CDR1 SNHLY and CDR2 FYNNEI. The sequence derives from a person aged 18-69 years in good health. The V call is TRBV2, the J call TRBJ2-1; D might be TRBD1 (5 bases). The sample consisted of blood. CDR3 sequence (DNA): TGTGCCAGCAGTGGACCAGGGCCTCGATGGCCGGACAATGAGCAGTTCTTC. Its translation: CASSGPGPRWPDNEQFF.